Each of the 28 T cell receptor beta chains below was sequenced from the same sample in a study of T cell repertoires in cytomegalovirus infection. TCRdb redid the calling of the reads with MiXCR, one entry per CDR3 protein. The profile covers about 230,000 distinct CDR3 sequences, with about 5.9% appearing a single time and around 6.5% taken by the ten largest. Material: PBMCs. The receptors were gathered from a human donor in good health (CMV status not recorded). Some clones in this sample may be carry-over from other donors' samples.

V is TRBV10-3 and J is TRBJ1-2; 7 positions agree with TRBD1. This CDR3 is 14 amino acids long. V lost 3 bases to trimming and J lost 4 bases; unmatched junction nucleotides: 5. Germline CDR1 ENHRY, CDR2 SYGVKD. In DNA, the CDR3 is TGTGCCATCAGTGACTGGACAGGCCCCTATGGCTACACCTTC. Translated, it gives CAISDWTGPYGYTF.

This clonotype was seen at least ten times. The chain's CDR3 is CASSSGTGIWETQYF. The CDR3, as DNA: TGTGCCAGCAGCTCCGGGACAGGGATCTGGGAGACCCAGTACTTC. This chain uses TRBV7-9 with TRBJ2-5, with 9 bases aligning to TRBD1. Germline V gives CDR1 SEHNR, CDR2 FQNEAQ (reference sequence). V lost 4 bases and J lost 5; bases outside the gene matches: 8. The CDR3 spans 15 residues.

The chain recombines TRBV5-6 with TRBJ2-2; D unresolved. Germline assignment: CDR1 SGHDT and CDR2 YYEEEE. V lost 4 bases and J 6 bases, leaving 10 bases between the germline ends. The CDR3 length is 13 residues. The CDR3 region is CASSPLESGELFF. CDR3 bases: TGTGCCAGCAGCCCGCTTGAATCCGGGGAGCTGTTTTTT.

The sample holds many counts of this clonotype. The chain recombines TRBV7-8 with TRBJ1-1; 7 bases map to TRBD1. CDR3 length: 14 residues. V trimming: 3 bases; J trimming: 3 bases; junction bases outside the gene matches: 4. Per germline, CDR1 SGHVS and CDR2 FQNEAQ. CDR3 nucleotide sequence: TGTGCCAGCAGCTTCAGCAGGGGGGACACTGAAGCTTTCTTT. Protein product: CASSFSRGDTEAFF.

In its sample, this clonotype was seen many times. This sequence joins TRBV3-1 and TRBJ2-1; D is undetermined. There are 14 residues in the CDR3. V was cut by 8 bases and J by 0 bases, with 11 bases left in between. Germline CDR1 reads LGHDT; CDR2 reads YNNKEL (reference sequence). CDR3 bases: TGTGCCAGCTCACCCTGGAGCTCCTACAATGAGCAGTTCTTC. Protein: CASSPWSSYNEQFF.

This clonotype was detected many times. J is TRBJ2-3 and V is TRBV7-3; D is unresolved. Germline CDR1 reads SGHTA; CDR2 reads FQGTGA. V lost 5 bases, J lost 6 bases, and 9 bases lay in between. The CDR3 extends over 12 amino acids. For the CDR3, the DNA is TGTGCCAGCAGCCCCGAAGGGGATACGCAGTATTTT. It is translated as CASSPEGDTQYF.

This clonotype was counted ten times or more. The V call is TRBV7-2, the J call TRBJ2-3, with 7 nucleotides matching TRBD2. Germline V CDR1 and CDR2: SGHTA, FQGNSA. With V trimmed by 0 bases and J by 5 bases, 8 bases remained unmatched. The CDR3 extends over 16 amino acids. The CDR3 nucleotides read TGTGCCAGCAGCTTAGCAGCGGGGTTTTCGGGAGATACGCAGTATTTT. Protein product: CASSLAAGFSGDTQYF. Filled out from reference TRBV7-2 and TRBJ2-3, the complete variable domain reads GAGVSQSPSNKVTEKGKDVELRCDPISGHTALYWYRQSLGQGLEFLIYFQGNSAPDKSGLPSDRFSAERTGGSVSTLTIQRTQQEDSAVYLCASSLAAGFSGDTQYFGPGTRLTVL.

This chain connects TRBV7-2 to TRBJ2-4; TRBD2 aligns across 10 bases. The V gene end was trimmed by 1 base and the J gene end by 10 bases; junction bases not matched to a gene: 4. Germline-derived CDR1 and CDR2 are SGHTA and FQGNSA. The CDR3 totals 14 residues. The DNA of the CDR3 is TGTGCCAGCAGCTTAGACCAGACTAGCGGGATTCAGTACTTC. Translation: CASSLDQTSGIQYF.

In its sample, this clonotype was seen many times. This chain links TRBV7-9 with TRBJ2-5; D is uncertain. The V and J ends lost 5 bases and 0 bases respectively, with 4 bases between them. The CDR3 covers 12 residues. Germline V gene lookup returns CDR1 SEHNR and CDR2 FQNEAQ (reference sequence). The CDR3 loop is CASSPNQETQYF. In DNA, the CDR3 is TGTGCCAGCAGCCCGAACCAAGAGACCCAGTACTTC.

This clonotype was counted a few times. V gene TRBV20-1 combines with J gene TRBJ2-2, with 7 bases aligning to TRBD2. V was clipped by 3 bases and J by 1 base; unmatched bases: 2. The CDR3 has 14 residues. In germline, CDR1 is DFQATT, CDR2 SNEGSKA (reference sequence). Here the CDR3 reads CSARGGKNTGELFF. The CDR3, as DNA: TGCAGTGCTAGGGGAGGGAAGAACACCGGGGAGCTGTTTTTT.

This clonotype appeared many times. The CDR3, as DNA: TGTGCCAGCAGACTGGACAGGTCAAGCTCCTACGAGCAGTACTTC. It is translated as CASRLDRSSSYEQYF. The chain carries TRBV6-5 and TRBJ2-7; 7 bases match TRBD1. Trimming removed 6 bases from V and 0 bases from J; junction bases left unmatched: 8. This CDR3 has 15 amino acids. Germline-derived CDR1 and CDR2 are MNHEY and SVGAGI.

This clonotype was recorded many times. The CDR3 DNA is TGCGCCAGCAGCTTGGAAGGGGTTGAGCAGTTCTTC. As protein: CASSLEGVEQFF. The V call is TRBV5-1, the J call TRBJ2-1; D is possibly TRBD1 (5 bases). The length of the CDR3 is 12 residues. V was pared by 0 bases and J by 9 bases, with 7 bases between. CDR1 and CDR2 (germline): SGHRS, YFSETQ.

In this sample, this clonotype turned up many times. The V call is TRBV28, the J call TRBJ1-4, with D possibly TRBD1 on 5 matching bases. The CDR3 consists of 17 residues. Trimming took 2 bases from V and 4 from J, leaving 17 bases between them. The V gene's germline CDR1 is MDHEN and CDR2 SYDVKM. CDR3 residues: CASSLGGYGTDNEKLFF. CDR3 nucleotides: TGTGCCAGCAGTTTAGGCGGATATGGGACTGATAATGAAAAACTGTTTTTT.

The sample holds a few counts of this clonotype. The V gene is TRBV30, the J gene TRBJ2-2; D is unresolved. This CDR3 region has 12 residues. The V gene's germline CDR1 is GTSNPN and CDR2 SVGIG (reference sequence). Trimming stripped 0 bases from V and 5 bases from J, with 4 bases between. The CDR3 is CAWSVETGELFF. CDR3 bases: TGTGCCTGGAGTGTGGAGACCGGGGAGCTGTTTTTT.

This clonotype was recorded at least ten times. The CDR3, as DNA: TGTGCCAGCAGCTCGTTCAGGGAAGTCCTGACTTTC. It codes for CASSSFREVLTF. This chain joins TRBV7-2 and TRBJ2-6; a weak D match, TRBD1 (5 bases). The germline V and J ends were trimmed by 4 bases and 13 bases, with 11 bases remaining between them. Germline lookup yields CDR1 SGHTA and CDR2 FQGNSA. This CDR3 has 12 amino acids.

This clonotype was counted many times. The rearrangement joins TRBV15 to TRBJ2-1; no reliable D call. The germline V and J ends were trimmed by 0 bases and 0 bases, with 12 bases remaining between them. CDR1 and CDR2 from the germline V gene are LNHNV and YYDKDF (reference sequence). The CDR3 is 17 amino acids. CDR3 DNA: TGTGCCACCAGCAGAGAAGCATCCTTGAGCTCCTACAATGAGCAGTTCTTC. Translation: CATSREASLSSYNEQFF.

This clonotype showed up many times. The chain employs TRBV7-9 and TRBJ2-5; unclear D gene. The V end lost 5 bases, the J end lost 4 bases, and 5 bases lay between the germline ends. The V gene's germline CDR1 is SEHNR and CDR2 FQNEAQ (reference sequence). The CDR3 is 11 amino acids. Here the CDR3 reads CASSDRETQYF. CDR3 DNA sequence: TGTGCCAGCAGCGATAGAGAGACCCAGTACTTC.

This clonotype was observed many times. The chain recombines TRBV29-1 with TRBJ2-5; the match to TRBD1 covers 7 bases. This CDR3 spans 16 amino acids. Germline V gene lookup returns CDR1 SQVTM and CDR2 ANQGSEA. V lost 1 base to trimming and J lost 7 bases; unmatched junction nucleotides: 15. CDR3 residues: CSVEGEGGSPFGTQYF. The CDR3 DNA follows: TGCAGCGTTGAAGGCGAAGGGGGCTCCCCCTTTGGGACCCAGTACTTC.

The sample holds many counts of this clonotype. The J gene is TRBJ2-5, the V gene TRBV7-8; TRBD1 agrees at 10 bases. This CDR3 spans 15 amino acids. Per the germline V gene, CDR1 is SGHVS and CDR2 is FQNEAQ. Germline trimming cut 6 bases from V and 5 bases from J; bases unmatched to any gene: 9. The CDR3 region is CASSFRDRGWETQYF. CDR3 sequence (DNA): TGTGCCAGCAGTTTCCGGGACAGGGGATGGGAGACCCAGTACTTC.

This clonotype came up many times. The J gene is TRBJ1-5, the V gene TRBV7-9; 7 bases map to TRBD1. J was trimmed by 5 bases and V by 4 bases; bases with no gene match: 5. Germline V gene data show CDR1 as SEHNR and CDR2 as FQNEAQ (reference sequence). The CDR3 has 14 residues. For the CDR3, the DNA is TGTGCCAGCAGCTCATCCAGGGGGTATCAGCCCCAGCATTTT. This encodes CASSSSRGYQPQHF.

This clonotype was counted many times. The chain recombines TRBV7-2 with TRBJ2-7; 7 nucleotides line up with TRBD1. J was trimmed by 6 bases and V by 5 bases; bases with no gene match: 7. This CDR3 spans 13 amino acids. Germline assignment: CDR1 SGHTA and CDR2 FQGNSA. CDR3 DNA sequence: TGTGCCAGCAGCAGACAGGGTTTCTCCGAGCAGTACTTC. The encoded protein is CASSRQGFSEQYF. Together with reference TRBV7-2 and TRBJ2-7, the CDR3 gives the full variable domain: GAGVSQSPSNKVTEKGKDVELRCDPISGHTALYWYRQSLGQGLEFLIYFQGNSAPDKSGLPSDRFSAERTGGSVSTLTIQRTQQEDSAVYLCASSRQGFSEQYFGPGTRLTVT.

The chain's CDR3 is CSVLGEGTGNTIYF. In DNA, the CDR3 is TGCAGCGTTCTTGGGGAAGGGACTGGAAACACCATATATTTT. This chain joins TRBV29-1 and TRBJ1-3; D is unclear. Trimming left V 5 bases short and J 2 bases short, with 13 bases between. CDR1 SQVTM and CDR2 ANQGSEA come from the germline V gene. This CDR3 region has 14 residues.

This clonotype was picked up one time. The chain employs TRBV12-3 or TRBV12-4 and TRBJ1-1, with 7 bases lining up with TRBD1. There are 16 residues in the CDR3. V was pared by 6 bases and J by 2 bases, with 12 bases of the junction left unmatched. CDR3 in amino acids: CASSSSFTGVNTEAFF. As DNA, the CDR3 is TGTGCCAGCAGCTCTAGCTTTACAGGGGTTAACACTGAAGCTTTCTTT.

The V call is TRBV30, the J call TRBJ2-2; D is possibly TRBD1 (6 bases). Trimming shortened V by 1 base and J by 3 bases, and 9 bases separated the two germline ends. Germline V gives CDR1 GTSNPN, CDR2 SVGIG (reference sequence). This CDR3 region has 14 residues. The CDR3 region has the DNA TGTGCCTGGAGTGCCACAGGGTACACCGGGGAGCTGTTTTTT. Residues: CAWSATGYTGELFF. The complete variable domain, with remaining parts taken from reference TRBV30 and TRBJ2-2, reads SQTIHQWPATLVQPVGSPLSLECTVEGTSNPNLYWYRQAAGRGLQLLFYSVGIGQISSEVPQNLSASRPQDRQFILSSKKLLLSDSGFYLCAWSATGYTGELFFGEGSRLTVL.

This clonotype came up many times. The chain is built from TRBV11-2 and TRBJ2-3; D ambiguous. The V end was cut by 3 bases, the J end by 4 bases, with 8 bases between. The CDR3 spans 13 residues. Germline V CDR1 and CDR2: SGHAT, FQNNGV. Here the CDR3 reads CASSLMGADTQYF. As DNA, the CDR3 is TGTGCCAGCAGCTTGATGGGCGCAGATACGCAGTATTTT.

This clonotype was found many times. The chain employs TRBV7-9 and TRBJ1-6; possibly TRBD1 for D (6 bases). Germline assignment: CDR1 SEHNR and CDR2 FQNEAQ (reference sequence). The CDR3 is made up of 16 amino acids. Trimming left V 4 bases short and J 10 bases short, with 20 bases between. The CDR3, as DNA: TGTGCCAGCAGCTCCCAAATGGGGACACTTCCCTCACCCCTCCACTTT. This translates into CASSSQMGTLPSPLHF.

This clonotype was found a few times. The CDR3 DNA reads TGTGCCAGCACCCCGGGGGACAGACATGGCTACACCTTC. Its protein product is CASTPGDRHGYTF. The V gene is TRBV12-3 or TRBV12-4, the J gene TRBJ1-2, with TRBD1 matching 7 bases. Losses at the gene ends were 7 bases for V and 6 bases for J; bases not matched to a gene: 8. The CDR3 has 13 amino acids.

This clonotype was detected ten times or more. V usage is TRBV4-2 and J usage is TRBJ1-1; no reliable D call. The CDR3 loop spans 16 amino acids. V was trimmed by 0 bases and J by 0 bases, leaving 11 bases between them. Germline lookup yields CDR1 LGHNA and CDR2 YNFKEQ. The DNA for the CDR3 is TGTGCCAGCAGCCAAGATCGAACAAAACTGAACACTGAAGCTTTCTTT. Translation gives CASSQDRTKLNTEAFF.